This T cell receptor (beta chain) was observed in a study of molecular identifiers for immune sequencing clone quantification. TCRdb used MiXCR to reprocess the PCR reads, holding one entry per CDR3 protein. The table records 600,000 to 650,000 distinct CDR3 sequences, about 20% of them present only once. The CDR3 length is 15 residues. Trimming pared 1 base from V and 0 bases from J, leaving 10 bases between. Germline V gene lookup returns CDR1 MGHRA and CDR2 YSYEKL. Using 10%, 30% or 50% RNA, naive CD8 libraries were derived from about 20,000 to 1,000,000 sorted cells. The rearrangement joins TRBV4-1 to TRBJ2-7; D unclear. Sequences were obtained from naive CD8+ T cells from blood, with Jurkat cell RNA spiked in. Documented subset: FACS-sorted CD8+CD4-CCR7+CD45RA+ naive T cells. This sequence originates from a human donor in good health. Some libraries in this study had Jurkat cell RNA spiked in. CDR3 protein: CASSQVPRSSYEQYF. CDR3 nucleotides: TGCGCCAGCAGCCAAGTACCCAGAAGCTCCTACGAGCAGTACTTC.